This TCR beta chain was identified during a study of technical replicates of blood from a few donors. V shed 0 bases and J shed 0 bases, with 15 bases lying between them. The CDR3 spans 19 residues. Produced via immunoSEQ multiplex PCR; TCRdb's table is partial and in-frame only. The data hold about 54,000 clones, with around 94% observed a single time. Material for sequencing was T cells isolated from PBMCs. The V and J genes are TRBV23-1 and TRBJ1-6; D unresolved. TRBV23-1 is known as an ORF, though its function is uncertain. This clonotype was sampled from a human donor in good health. The CDR3 DNA reads TGCGCCAGCAGTCAATCAGGAGGCCGCGAGAGCTCCTATAATTCACCCCTCCACTTT. Translated, it gives CASSQSGGRESSYNSPLHF.